These 3 T cell receptor beta chains originate from one sample sequenced in a study of regulatory T cells in long-lasting Graves disease. Arm-PCR with iRepertoire HTBI primers amplified the CDR3 regions for these TCR beta libraries. TCRdb independently ran MiXCR on the multiplex PCR reads; one entry per CDR3 protein. The sample carries under 700,000 distinct CDR3 sequences, around 16% recorded once. This sample's time point: newly diagnosed GD, antithyroid drugs for less than 3 months. PBMC-derived RNA was used for the TCR library. The same specimen was also included in a second study, on T cells in Graves' hyperthyroidism and ophthalmopathy.

This specimen consisted of peripheral blood mononuclear cells (PBMCs), obtained at new diagnosis, from a patient treated with antithyroid drugs. All receptors derive from a woman aged 35-65 years with Graves disease.

The chain uses TRBV10-1 and TRBJ2-1, with TRBD2 identical over 15 bases. Germline lookup yields CDR1 WNHNN and CDR2 SYGVQD (reference sequence). Unmatched junction bases numbered 2, after V lost 4 bases and J lost 4 bases. The CDR3 is made up of 16 amino acids. The CDR3 spells CASSAGLAGGYNEQFF. Here the CDR3 DNA reads TGCGCCAGCAGTGCGGGACTAGCGGGGGGATACAATGAGCAGTTCTTC.

This clonotype was recorded at least ten times. The chain uses TRBV25-1 and TRBJ1-2, with 9 bases matching TRBD1. Germline CDR1 MGHDK, CDR2 SYGVNS. Losses at the gene ends were 3 bases for V and 0 bases for J; bases not matched to a gene: 8. This CDR3 spans 17 amino acids. In nucleotides, the CDR3 is TGTGCCAGCAGTGACCAGGGACAGGGAGTAGCTAACTATGGCTACACCTTC. It codes for CASSDQGQGVANYGYTF.

This clonotype has more than one count but fewer than ten. The chain combines TRBV20-1 with TRBJ2-1; D is uncertain. The V gene's germline CDR1 is DFQATT and CDR2 SNEGSKA (reference sequence). The CDR3 covers 13 residues. V lost 0 bases, J lost 5 bases, and 8 bases lay in between. The CDR3 DNA sequence: TGCAGTGCTAGAGAAGGCCAGAACAATGAGCAGTTCTTC. Translating it yields CSAREGQNNEQFF.